Listed here are 15 T cell receptor beta chains from one sample, sequenced in a study of Graves' ophthalmopathy and Graves' hyperthyroidism. The authors amplified TCR beta CDR3 regions from RNA transcripts. The first-round RT-PCR employed HTBI primers together with the Qiagen OneStep RT-PCR kit. A multiplex PCR was then performed as the second round. Via MiXCR, TCRdb re-called the multiplex PCR reads, giving one row per CDR3 protein. The sample contains around 1.1 million distinct CDR3 sequences, about two fifths of which appear only once. The source material was peripheral blood or thyroid tissue (not recorded which). These receptors originate from an adult man with Graves' hyperthyroidism.

The V gene is TRBV30, the J gene TRBJ1-1, with D uncertain. The CDR3 covers 11 residues. Deletions cut 2 bases from V and 7 bases from J, with 8 bases between. The V gene's germline CDR1 is GTSNPN and CDR2 SVGIG (reference sequence). CDR3 region: CAWSPLGEAFF. For the CDR3, the DNA is TGTGCCTGGAGTCCCTTGGGTGAAGCTTTCTTT.

The CDR3 sequence is CATSRDTRGGNSPLHF. DNA of the CDR3: TGTGCCACCAGCAGAGATACCAGGGGAGGGAATTCACCCCTCCACTTT. The chain joins TRBV15 to TRBJ1-6; D possibly corresponds to TRBD1 (6 bases). CDR1 and CDR2 from the germline V gene are LNHNV and YYDKDF (reference sequence). Trimming shortened V by 0 bases and J by 7 bases, and 13 bases separated the two germline ends. CDR3 length equals 16 residues.

V and J are TRBV15 and TRBJ1-1; D is uncertain. Trimming left V 0 bases short and J 3 bases short, with 11 bases between. This CDR3 contains 15 residues. CDR1 is LNHNV and CDR2 is YYDKDF in the germline V gene (reference sequence). The CDR3: CATSRDDTRDTEAFF. CDR3 nucleotides: TGTGCCACCAGCAGAGATGACACCCGGGACACTGAAGCTTTCTTT.

This clonotype was seen just once. The chain is built from TRBV29-1 and TRBJ1-5, with D possibly being TRBD1 (5 bases). The CDR3 contains 16 residues. Germline V gene sequence: CDR1 SQVTM, CDR2 ANQGSEA. The DNA for the CDR3 is TGCAGTGCGAGACGGGACGGGTTATATAGCAATCAGCCCCAGCATTTT. Its translation is CSARRDGLYSNQPQHF.

This clonotype came up once. The chain uses TRBV2 and TRBJ1-1; no clear D gene. CDR3 length: 14 residues. Trimming took off 2 bases at V and 11 bases at J, with 18 bases between the two ends. Germline CDR1 is SNHLY and CDR2 is FYNNEI. The CDR3 loop reads CASSERLVNTGAFF. For the CDR3, the DNA is TGTGCCAGCAGTGAAAGGCTGGTGAACACTGGCGCTTTCTTT.

This clonotype was seen a handful of times. The chain carries TRBV6-1 and TRBJ2-7, with TRBD2 matching over 8 bases. The CDR3 runs 16 residues. CDR1 is MNHNS and CDR2 is SASEGT in the germline V gene. Germline trimming cut 6 bases from V and 2 bases from J; bases unmatched to any gene: 12. This chain's CDR3 is CASRQGPGLDAYEQYF. The CDR3 nucleotides read TGTGCCAGCAGACAGGGACCGGGACTAGATGCCTACGAGCAGTACTTC.

The gene calls are TRBV2 and TRBJ2-7, with D possibly being TRBD1 or TRBD2 (5 bases each). Germline V gives CDR1 SNHLY, CDR2 FYNNEI. The V end was cut by 7 bases, the J end by 1 base, with 20 bases between. This CDR3 is 16 amino acids long. The CDR3 protein is CASTLGHRDVSYEQYF. CDR3 nucleotide sequence: TGTGCCAGCACCTTAGGTCACCGGGACGTTTCCTACGAGCAGTACTTC.

In this sample, this clonotype turned up many times. The chain has TRBV7-2 and TRBJ2-7; D is ambiguous. CDR3 size: 12 residues. The germline V gene encodes CDR1 SGHTA and CDR2 FQGNSA. V lost 4 bases and J 6 bases, leaving 10 bases between the germline ends. This CDR3 is CASSSPLGEQYF. CDR3 nucleotides: TGTGCCAGCAGCTCTCCTTTGGGCGAGCAGTACTTC. The full variable domain, with the rest looked up from reference TRBV7-2 and TRBJ2-7, is GAGVSQSPSNKVTEKGKDVELRCDPISGHTALYWYRQSLGQGLEFLIYFQGNSAPDKSGLPSDRFSAERTGGSVSTLTIQRTQQEDSAVYLCASSSPLGEQYFGPGTRLTVT.

This chain uses TRBV7-2 with TRBJ2-7; D gene uncertain. Germline CDR1 and CDR2: SGHTA and FQGNSA. Trimming pared 1 base from V and 4 bases from J, leaving 14 bases between. CDR3 length equals 15 residues. CDR3 residues: CASSLVLLGIYEQYF. CDR3 in DNA: TGTGCCAGCAGCTTAGTCCTTTTGGGGATTTACGAGCAGTACTTC.

The gene calls are TRBV7-2 and TRBJ2-7; 10 bases agree with TRBD2. V lost 3 bases, J lost 5 bases, and 10 bases stayed unmatched. Germline V CDR1 and CDR2: SGHTA, FQGNSA. The CDR3 is made up of 16 amino acids. CDR3 DNA sequence: TGTGCCAGCAGCTTCCGATCCGGGACTAGCGTAAACGAGCAGTACTTC. Translation gives CASSFRSGTSVNEQYF.

V usage is TRBV4-1 and J usage is TRBJ2-2; TRBD2 is a possible D gene (5 bases). CDR3 length equals 16 residues. Germline V gene sequence: CDR1 MGHRA, CDR2 YSYEKL. The V end was cut by 0 bases, the J end by 1 base, with 9 bases between. DNA for the CDR3: TGCGCCAGCAGCCAAGATGAGGGTTTGAACACCGGGGAGCTGTTTTTT. As protein: CASSQDEGLNTGELFF.

This chain uses TRBV30 with TRBJ1-1, with 9 bases identical to TRBD1. The germline V gene has CDR1 GTSNPN and CDR2 SVGIG (reference sequence). This CDR3 has 16 amino acids. With 1 base clipped from V and 0 bases from J, the junction kept 6 bases outside the gene matches. CDR3 region: CAWSAWTGAMNTEAFF. In DNA, the CDR3 is TGTGCCTGGAGTGCCTGGACAGGGGCTATGAACACTGAAGCTTTCTTT.

This clonotype has only one observation. The chain links TRBV7-2 to TRBJ1-4; 11 bases agree with TRBD1. From germline, CDR1 is SGHTA and CDR2 FQGNSA. This CDR3 is 14 amino acids long. V lost 5 bases, J lost 13 bases, and 9 bases stayed unmatched. This CDR3 is CASSLGQGANGLFF. The DNA of the CDR3 is TGTGCCAGCAGCCTAGGACAGGGGGCGAATGGACTGTTTTTT. The variable domain in full, completed from reference TRBV7-2 and TRBJ1-4, reads GAGVSQSPSNKVTEKGKDVELRCDPISGHTALYWYRQSLGQGLEFLIYFQGNSAPDKSGLPSDRFSAERTGGSVSTLTIQRTQQEDSAVYLCASSLGQGANGLFFGSGTQLSVL.

Ten or more counts support this clonotype. One junction end does not reproduce the germline sequence, and a read error may be involved. V gene TRBV10-2 combines with J gene TRBJ1-6; possible D gene TRBD1, 5 bases. The length of the CDR3 is 15 residues. Germline V gene data show CDR1 as WSHSY and CDR2 as SAAADI. CDR3 coding DNA: TGTGCCAGCAGTGGAGTGGCAGGGCTAGGCTCACCCCTCCACTTT. This encodes CASSGVAGLGSPLHF.

This clonotype occurred once. The junction departs from germline at one end; a sequencing error may be responsible. The V gene is TRBV7-2, the J gene TRBJ2-2, with D possibly matching TRBD1 (5 bases). The germline V gene has CDR1 SGHTA and CDR2 FQGNSA. The CDR3 is made up of 16 amino acids. CDR3 sequence (DNA): TGTGCCAGCAGCTCCCCTCGGACAACTAACAGCGGGGAGCTGTTTTTT. Residues: CASSSPRTTNSGELFF.